The present T cell receptor (beta chain) was sequenced within a study of T cells after posttransplantation cyclophosphamide. Germline loops: CDR1 SGDLS, CDR2 YYNGEE. The V gene lost 0 bases and the J gene lost 1 base, with 7 bases spanning the gap. The CDR3 is 14 amino acids. Controls had myeloablative marrow grafts with methotrexate and calcineurin inhibitor, sampled at 1 year. The table came from immunoSEQ multiplex PCR; TCRdb's copy has only in-frame clones and leaves some out. The profile shows 15,000 to 20,000 clones, around 84% of them singletons. The V gene is TRBV9, the J gene TRBJ1-1; D remains unclear. The sample was PBMCs, taken after allogeneic stem cell transplant with calcineurin inhibitor and methotrexate. This receptor was taken from a female patient between 18 and 30 years old who received an allogeneic stem cell transplant from an unrelated donor, was CMV-positive, and had acute and chronic GVHD. A subset of T cells may come from the graft donor. CDR3 in amino acids: CASSVGPGNTEAFF. CDR3 DNA: TGTGCCAGCAGCGTAGGTCCCGGGAACACTGAAGCTTTCTTT. The full variable domain, rest sourced from reference TRBV9 and TRBJ1-1, is DSGVTQTPKHLITATGQRVTLRCSPRSGDLSVYWYQQSLDQGLQFLIQYYNGEERAKGNILERFSAQQFPDLHSELNLSSLELGDSALYFCASSVGPGNTEAFFGQGTRLTVV.